The clone carrying this T cell receptor beta chain has a handful of counts. Its antigen is unidentified. This entry is derived from a study of T cells after yellow fever vaccination. Study information: Each low-cell-number fraction was prepared by means of SMART-Seq v4 Ultra Low Input.

TCRdb reprocessed the 5' RACE reads with MiXCR, giving one entry per CDR3 protein. The data show some 500,000 distinct CDR3 sequences, with approximately 13% seen just once and more than 13% held by the top ten. The germline CDR1 and CDR2 sequences are SGHNT and YYREEE (reference sequence). V was clipped by 6 bases and J by 5 bases, with 21 bases between them. There are 15 residues in the CDR3. Overall study results and limits: Weaker overall, the secondary response nonetheless peaked faster (day 5 versus 15).

The sequencing used PBMCs, collected on the day of the yellow fever booster vaccination. The chain links TRBV5-4 to TRBJ2-7; D is uncertain. This TCR was recovered from a man aged 25-45 years who received the YFV17D yellow fever vaccine. This chain's CDR3 is CASTVMGMSNHEQYF. The DNA of the CDR3 is TGTGCCAGCACCGTCATGGGGATGAGCAACCACGAGCAGTACTTC.